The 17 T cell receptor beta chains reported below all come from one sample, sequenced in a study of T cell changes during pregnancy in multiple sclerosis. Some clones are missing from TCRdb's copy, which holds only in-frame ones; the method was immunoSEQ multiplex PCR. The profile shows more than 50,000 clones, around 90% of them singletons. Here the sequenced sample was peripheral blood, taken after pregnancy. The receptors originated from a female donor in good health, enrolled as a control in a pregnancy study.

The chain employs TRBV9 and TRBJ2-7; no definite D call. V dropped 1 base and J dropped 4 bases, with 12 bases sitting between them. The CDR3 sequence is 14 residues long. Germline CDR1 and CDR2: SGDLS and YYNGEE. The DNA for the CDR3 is TGTGCCAGCAGCGTACGGTTTGAAAGTTACGAGCAGTACTTC. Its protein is CASSVRFESYEQYF.

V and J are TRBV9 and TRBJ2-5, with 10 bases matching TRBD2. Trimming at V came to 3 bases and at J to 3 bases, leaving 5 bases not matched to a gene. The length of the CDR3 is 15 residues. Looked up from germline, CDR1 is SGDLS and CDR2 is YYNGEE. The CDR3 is CASSEGLASEETQYF. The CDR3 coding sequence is TGTGCCAGCAGCGAGGGACTAGCGAGTGAAGAGACCCAGTACTTC. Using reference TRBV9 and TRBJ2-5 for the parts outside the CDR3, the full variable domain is DSGVTQTPKHLITATGQRVTLRCSPRSGDLSVYWYQQSLDQGLQFLIQYYNGEERAKGNILERFSAQQFPDLHSELNLSSLELGDSALYFCASSEGLASEETQYFGPGTRLLVL.

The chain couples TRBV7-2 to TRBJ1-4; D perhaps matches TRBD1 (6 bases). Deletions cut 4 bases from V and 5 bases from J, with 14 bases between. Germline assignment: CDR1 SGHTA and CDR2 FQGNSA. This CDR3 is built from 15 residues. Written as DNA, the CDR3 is TGTGCCAGCAGCTCATACAGGGTTCCGAATGAAAAACTGTTTTTT. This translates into CASSSYRVPNEKLFF. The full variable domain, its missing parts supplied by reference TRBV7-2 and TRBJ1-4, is GAGVSQSPSNKVTEKGKDVELRCDPISGHTALYWYRQSLGQGLEFLIYFQGNSAPDKSGLPSDRFSAERTGGSVSTLTIQRTQQEDSAVYLCASSSYRVPNEKLFFGSGTQLSVL.

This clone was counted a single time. CDR3 nucleotide sequence: TGTGCCACCAGCAGAGATGGGACAGGGGCAAATACGCAGTATTTT. It specifies CATSRDGTGANTQYF. V gene TRBV15 combines with J gene TRBJ2-3; 10 positions agree with TRBD1. The ends lost 0 bases at V and 7 bases at J; junction bases unmatched: 4. This CDR3 is 15 amino acids long. CDR1 and CDR2 (germline): LNHNV, YYDKDF (reference sequence).

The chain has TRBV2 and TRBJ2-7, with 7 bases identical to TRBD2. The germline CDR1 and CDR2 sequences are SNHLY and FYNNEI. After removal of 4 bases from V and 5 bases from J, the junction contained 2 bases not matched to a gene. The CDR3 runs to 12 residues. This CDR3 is CASSGGGHEQYF. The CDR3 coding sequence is TGTGCCAGCAGTGGGGGGGGACACGAGCAGTACTTC.

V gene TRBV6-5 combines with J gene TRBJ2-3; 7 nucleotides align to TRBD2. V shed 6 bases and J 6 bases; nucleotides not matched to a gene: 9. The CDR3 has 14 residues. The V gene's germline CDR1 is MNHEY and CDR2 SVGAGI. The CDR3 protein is CASRASGVRDTQYF. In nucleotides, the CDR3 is TGTGCCAGCAGGGCTAGCGGAGTGCGGGATACGCAGTATTTT.

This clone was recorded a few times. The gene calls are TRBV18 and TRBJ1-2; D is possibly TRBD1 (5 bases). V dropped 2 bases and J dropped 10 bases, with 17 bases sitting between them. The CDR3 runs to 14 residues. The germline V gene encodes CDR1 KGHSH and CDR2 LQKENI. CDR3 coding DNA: TGTGCCAGCTCACCAGGGGCAGGCCGGATAAACTACACCTTC. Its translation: CASSPGAGRINYTF.

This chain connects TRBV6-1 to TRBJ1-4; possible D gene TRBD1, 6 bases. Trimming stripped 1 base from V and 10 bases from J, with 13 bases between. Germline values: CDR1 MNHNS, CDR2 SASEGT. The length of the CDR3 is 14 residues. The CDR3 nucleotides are TGTGCCAGCAGTGAAGGACGAGGGGGGGCAAAACTGTTTTTT. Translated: CASSEGRGGAKLFF.

The CDR3 protein is CASSSWSRTEYNEQFF. CDR3 coding DNA: TGCGCCAGCAGCTCTTGGTCTAGGACTGAATACAATGAGCAGTTCTTC. V usage is TRBV5-1 and J usage is TRBJ2-1; weak D call: TRBD2 (5 bases). Germline V gene lookup returns CDR1 SGHRS and CDR2 YFSETQ. CDR3 length equals 16 residues. Between the trimmed V and J ends, which lost 3 bases and 4 bases, there was a span of 17 bases.

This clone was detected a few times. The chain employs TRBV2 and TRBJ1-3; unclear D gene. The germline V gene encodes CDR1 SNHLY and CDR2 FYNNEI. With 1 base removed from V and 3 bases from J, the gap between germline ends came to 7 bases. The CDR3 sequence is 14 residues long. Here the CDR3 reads CASSEEHLGNTIYF. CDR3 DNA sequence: TGTGCCAGCAGTGAAGAACACCTTGGAAACACCATATATTTT.

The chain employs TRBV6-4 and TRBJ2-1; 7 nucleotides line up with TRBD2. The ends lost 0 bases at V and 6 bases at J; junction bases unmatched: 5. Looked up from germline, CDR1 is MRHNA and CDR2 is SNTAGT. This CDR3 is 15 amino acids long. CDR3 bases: TGTGCCAGCAGTGACTCGGGTACTAGCGTCAATGAGCAGTTCTTC. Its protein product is CASSDSGTSVNEQFF.

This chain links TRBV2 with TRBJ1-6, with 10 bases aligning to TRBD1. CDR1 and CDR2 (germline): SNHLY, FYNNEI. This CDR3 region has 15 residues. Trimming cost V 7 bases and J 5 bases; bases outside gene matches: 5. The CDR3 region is CASTGTGANNSPLHF. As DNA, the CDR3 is TGTGCCAGCACAGGGACAGGGGCGAATAATTCACCCCTCCACTTT.

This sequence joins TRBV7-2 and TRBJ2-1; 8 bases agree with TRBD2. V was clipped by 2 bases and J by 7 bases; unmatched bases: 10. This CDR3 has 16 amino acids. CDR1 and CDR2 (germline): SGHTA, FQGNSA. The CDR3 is CASSLNGGGGPNEQFF. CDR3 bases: TGTGCCAGCAGCTTAAACGGGGGCGGGGGGCCGAATGAGCAGTTCTTC.

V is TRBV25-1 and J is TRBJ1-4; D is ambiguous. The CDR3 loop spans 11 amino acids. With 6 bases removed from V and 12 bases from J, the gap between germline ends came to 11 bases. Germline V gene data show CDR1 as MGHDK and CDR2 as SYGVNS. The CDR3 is CASRRVDELFF. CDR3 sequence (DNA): TGTGCCAGCAGGCGGGTTGACGAACTGTTTTTT.

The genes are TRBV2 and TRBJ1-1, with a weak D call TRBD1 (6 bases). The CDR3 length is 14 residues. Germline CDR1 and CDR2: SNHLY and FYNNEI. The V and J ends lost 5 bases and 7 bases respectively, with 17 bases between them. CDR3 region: CASSSKGGPIEAFF. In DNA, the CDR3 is TGTGCCAGCAGTAGTAAGGGGGGGCCTATTGAAGCTTTCTTT.

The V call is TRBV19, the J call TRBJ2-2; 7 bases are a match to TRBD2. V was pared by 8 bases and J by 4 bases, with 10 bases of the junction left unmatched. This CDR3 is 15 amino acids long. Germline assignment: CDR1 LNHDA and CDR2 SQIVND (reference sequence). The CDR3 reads CASSPGGRATGELFF. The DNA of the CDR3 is TGTGCCAGTTCCCCTGGCGGGAGAGCCACCGGGGAGCTGTTTTTT.

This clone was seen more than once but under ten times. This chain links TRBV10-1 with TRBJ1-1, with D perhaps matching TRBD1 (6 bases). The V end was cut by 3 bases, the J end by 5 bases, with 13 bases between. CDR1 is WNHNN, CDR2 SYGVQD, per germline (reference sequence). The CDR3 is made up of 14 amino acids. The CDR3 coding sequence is TGCGCCAGCAGTGAATACAGGGAAGGGACTGAAGCTTTCTTT. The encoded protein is CASSEYREGTEAFF.